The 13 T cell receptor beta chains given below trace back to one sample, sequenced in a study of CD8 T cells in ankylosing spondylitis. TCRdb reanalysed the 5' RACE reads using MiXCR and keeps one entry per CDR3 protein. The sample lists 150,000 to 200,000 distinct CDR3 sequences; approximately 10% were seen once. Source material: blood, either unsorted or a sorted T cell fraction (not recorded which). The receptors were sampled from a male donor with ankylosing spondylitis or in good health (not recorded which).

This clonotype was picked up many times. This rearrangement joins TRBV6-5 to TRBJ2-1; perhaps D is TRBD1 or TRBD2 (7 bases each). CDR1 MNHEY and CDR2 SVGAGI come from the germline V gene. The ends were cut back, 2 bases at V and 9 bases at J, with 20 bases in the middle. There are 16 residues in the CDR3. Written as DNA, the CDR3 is TGTGCCAGCAGTTACGAACGACAGGGCTCGGGGGGTGAGCAGTTCTTC. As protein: CASSYERQGSGGEQFF.

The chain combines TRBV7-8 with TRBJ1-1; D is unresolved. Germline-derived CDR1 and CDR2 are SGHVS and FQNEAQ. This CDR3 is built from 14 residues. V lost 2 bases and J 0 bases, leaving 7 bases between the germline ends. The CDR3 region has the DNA TGTGCCAGCAGCTTACGACGGATGAACACTGAAGCTTTCTTT. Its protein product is CASSLRRMNTEAFF. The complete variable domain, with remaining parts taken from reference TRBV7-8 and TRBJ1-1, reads GAGVSQSPRYKVAKRGQDVALRCDPISGHVSLFWYQQALGQGPEFLTYFQNEAQLDKSGLPSDRFFAERPEGSVSTLKIQRTQQEDSAVYLCASSLRRMNTEAFFGQGTRLTVV.

For the CDR3, the DNA is TGCGCCAGCAGTGAGTTCCGGACAGGTAGGGTAAATCAGCCCCAGCATTTT. It is translated as CASSEFRTGRVNQPQHF. The chain joins TRBV10-2 to TRBJ1-5; 7 bases agree with TRBD1. The V gene's germline CDR1 is WSHSY and CDR2 SAAADI. The trim removed 1 base at V and 4 bases at J, leaving 10 bases unmatched. The CDR3 sequence is 17 residues long.

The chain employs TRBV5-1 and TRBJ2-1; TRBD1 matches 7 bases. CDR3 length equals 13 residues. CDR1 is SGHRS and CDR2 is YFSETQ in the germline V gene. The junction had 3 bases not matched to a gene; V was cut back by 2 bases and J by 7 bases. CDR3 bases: TGCGCCAGCAGCTTCGACAGGGTAAATGAGCAGTTCTTC. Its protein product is CASSFDRVNEQFF. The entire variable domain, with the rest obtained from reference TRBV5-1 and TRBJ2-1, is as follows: KAGVTQTPRYLIKTRGQQVTLSCSPISGHRSVSWYQQTPGQGLQFLFEYFSETQRNKGNFPGRFSGRQFSNSRSEMNVSTLELGDSALYLCASSFDRVNEQFFGPGTRLTVL.

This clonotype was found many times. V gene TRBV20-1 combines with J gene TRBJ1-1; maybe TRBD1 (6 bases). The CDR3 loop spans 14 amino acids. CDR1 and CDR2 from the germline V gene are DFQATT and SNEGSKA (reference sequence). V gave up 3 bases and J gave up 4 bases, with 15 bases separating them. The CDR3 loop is CSAREGGAGTEAFF. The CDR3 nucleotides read TGCAGTGCTAGGGAGGGGGGTGCGGGCACTGAAGCTTTCTTT.

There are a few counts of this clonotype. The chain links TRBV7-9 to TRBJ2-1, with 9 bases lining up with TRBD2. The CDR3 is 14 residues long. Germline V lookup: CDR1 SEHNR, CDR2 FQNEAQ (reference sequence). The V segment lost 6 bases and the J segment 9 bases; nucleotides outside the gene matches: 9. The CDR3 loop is CASRARTSDVEQFF. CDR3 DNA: TGTGCCAGCAGGGCTAGGACTAGCGATGTTGAGCAGTTCTTC.

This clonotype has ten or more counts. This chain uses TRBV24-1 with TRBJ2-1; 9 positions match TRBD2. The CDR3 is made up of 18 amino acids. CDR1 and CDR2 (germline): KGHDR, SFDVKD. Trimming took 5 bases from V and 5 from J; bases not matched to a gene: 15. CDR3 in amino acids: CATSGSAGGPAGDNEQFF. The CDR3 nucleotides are TGTGCCACCAGTGGGAGTGCGGGAGGGCCAGCCGGGGACAATGAGCAGTTCTTC.

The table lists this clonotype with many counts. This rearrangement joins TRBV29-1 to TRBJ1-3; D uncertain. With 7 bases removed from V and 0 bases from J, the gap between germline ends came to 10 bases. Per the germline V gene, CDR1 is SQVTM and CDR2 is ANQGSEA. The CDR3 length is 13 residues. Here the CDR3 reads CSAAESSGNTIYF. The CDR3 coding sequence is TGCAGCGCTGCAGAGAGCTCTGGAAACACCATATATTTT.

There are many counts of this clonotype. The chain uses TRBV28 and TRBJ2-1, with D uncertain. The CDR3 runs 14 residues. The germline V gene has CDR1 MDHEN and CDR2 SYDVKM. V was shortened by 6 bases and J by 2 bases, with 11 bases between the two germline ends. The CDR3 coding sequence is TGTGCCAGCAGCTCGGGTATCACCTACAATGAGCAGTTCTTC. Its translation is CASSSGITYNEQFF. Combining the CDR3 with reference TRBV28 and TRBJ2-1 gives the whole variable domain DVKVTQSSRYLVKRTGEKVFLECVQDMDHENMFWYRQDPGLGLRLIYFSYDVKMKEKGDIPEGYSVSREKKERFSLILESASTNQTSMYLCASSSGITYNEQFFGPGTRLTVL.

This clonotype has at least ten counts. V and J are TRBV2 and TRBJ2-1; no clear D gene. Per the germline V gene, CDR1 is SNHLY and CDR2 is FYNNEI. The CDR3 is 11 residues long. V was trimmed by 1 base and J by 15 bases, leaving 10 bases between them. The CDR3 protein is CASSEDRAPFF. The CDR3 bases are TGTGCCAGCAGTGAAGATCGTGCCCCGTTCTTC.

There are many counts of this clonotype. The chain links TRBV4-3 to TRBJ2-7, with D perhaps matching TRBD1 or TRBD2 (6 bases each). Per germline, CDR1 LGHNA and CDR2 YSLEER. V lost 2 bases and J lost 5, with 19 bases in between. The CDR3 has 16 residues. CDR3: CASSQTWSGATHEQYF. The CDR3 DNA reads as TGCGCCAGCAGCCAAACCTGGTCGGGGGCGACCCACGAGCAGTACTTC.

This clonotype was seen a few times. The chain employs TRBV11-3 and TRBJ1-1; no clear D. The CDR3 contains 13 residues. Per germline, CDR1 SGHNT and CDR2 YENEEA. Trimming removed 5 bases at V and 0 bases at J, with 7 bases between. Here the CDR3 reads CASSPNLNTEAFF. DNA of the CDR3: TGTGCCAGCAGCCCCAACCTGAACACTGAAGCTTTCTTT.

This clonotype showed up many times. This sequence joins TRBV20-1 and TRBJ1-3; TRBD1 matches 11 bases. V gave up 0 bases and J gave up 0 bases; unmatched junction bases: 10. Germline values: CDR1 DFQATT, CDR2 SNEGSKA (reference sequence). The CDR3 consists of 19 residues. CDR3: CSAREDRGRTVYSGNTIYF. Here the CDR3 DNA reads TGCAGTGCTAGAGAGGACAGGGGGCGAACCGTCTACTCTGGAAACACCATATATTTT.